This T cell receptor beta chain came from a study of spatial heterogeneity in lung cancer. As for the study in general: Beta-chain sequences were consistently detected more often than alpha-chain sequences. In the raw reads, each unique TCR and UMI combination was present more than ten times on average.

General study points: Relative to follow-up, resection was when ubiquitous expanded tumor TCRs appeared more in blood.

This clonotype was seen a few times. Antigen unknown. TCRdb reprocessed the 5' RACE reads with MiXCR, giving one entry per CDR3 protein. This repertoire shows around 74,000 distinct CDR3 sequences, about an eighth found once; its top ten account for 6.5% to 7.5%. Time point indicated: sample taken at primary tumor resection. Sequencing was performed on whole RNA extracted from tumor and nontumor lung tissue, or from frozen PBMC, and the material was left unsorted. The donor group consisted of under 90 patients who had untreated, early-stage non-small cell lung cancer. The origin of this receptor is a male donor with early-stage non-small cell lung cancer. The sample here was PBMCs, taken at surgery.

The CDR3 sequence: CASSLQINEKLFF. For the CDR3, the DNA is TGTGCCAGCAGTCTACAGATAAATGAAAAACTGTTTTTT. The V call is TRBV11-1, the J call TRBJ1-4; D unclear. There are 13 residues in the CDR3. The V and J ends lost 6 bases and 5 bases respectively, with 10 bases between them. CDR1 is SGHAT and CDR2 is FQDESV in the germline V gene (reference sequence).